Listed below are T cell receptor beta chains from one sample, sequenced in a study of cytomegalovirus exposure and HLA in healthy donors. The method was immunoSEQ multiplex PCR; TCRdb's version includes in-frame clones alone and lacks a portion of them. The sample gives about 130,000 clones, around 73% of which show up once; over 1.2% is in the top ten. Sequencing input: PBMCs. These receptors were collected from a female donor in good health and CMV-seronegative. Both conserved end residues are part of each CDR3. Fields, in order: CDR3 protein, CDR3 DNA, D gene, J gene, V gene, clone size. The D gene is left open where the match is weak. Clone size is not always given. Where it is, it says once, few, many or a class for expanded clones.

CDR3 protein: CASSDGQGTDRNTGELFF
CDR3 DNA: TGTGCCAGCAGTGACGGACAGGGGACGGACCGGAACACCGGGGAGCTGTTTTTT
D gene: TRBD1
J gene: TRBJ2-2
V gene: TRBV4-2
clone size: -

CDR3 protein: CASSQDRGRMSYGYTF
CDR3 DNA: TGCGCCAGCAGCCAAGATAGGGGGCGGATGAGCTATGGCTACACCTTC
D gene: TRBD1
J gene: TRBJ1-2
V gene: TRBV4-3
clone size: -

CDR3 protein: CASSPGGTNEKLFF
CDR3 DNA: TGTGCCAGCAGCCCGGGGGGGACTAATGAAAAACTGTTTTTT
D gene: -
J gene: TRBJ1-4
V gene: TRBV5-6
clone size: many

CDR3 protein: CAISESQAGDTEAFF
CDR3 DNA: TGTGCCATCAGTGAGTCTCAGGCTGGCGACACTGAAGCTTTCTTT
D gene: -
J gene: TRBJ1-1
V gene: TRBV10-3
clone size: -

CDR3 protein: CASSLGEGAANEKLFF
CDR3 DNA: TGCGCCAGCAGCTTGGGCGAGGGGGCAGCTAATGAAAAACTGTTTTTT
D gene: TRBD1
J gene: TRBJ1-4
V gene: TRBV5-1
clone size: -

CDR3 protein: CASSFDRSYEQYF
CDR3 DNA: TGTGCCAGCAGCTTCGACAGATCCTACGAGCAGTACTTC
D gene: -
J gene: TRBJ2-7
V gene: TRBV6-5
clone size: -

CDR3 protein: CASSSIAGAGYTF
CDR3 DNA: TGTGCCAGCAGTTCCATAGCGGGGGCAGGCTACACCTTC
D gene: -
J gene: TRBJ1-2
V gene: TRBV6-6
clone size: -

CDR3 protein: CASSETQIAKNIQYF
CDR3 DNA: TGTGCCAGCAGTGAAACCCAGATAGCCAAAAACATTCAGTACTTC
D gene: -
J gene: TRBJ2-4
V gene: TRBV25-1
clone size: -

CDR3 protein: CASSESGTDTQYF
CDR3 DNA: TGTGCCAGCAGTGAAAGCGGGACAGATACGCAGTATTTT
D gene: -
J gene: TRBJ2-3
V gene: TRBV6-4
clone size: -

CDR3 protein: CSVDGLNEQFF
CDR3 DNA: TGCAGCGTTGATGGCCTCAATGAGCAGTTCTTC
D gene: -
J gene: TRBJ2-1
V gene: TRBV29-1
clone size: -

CDR3 protein: CAISAGQSNQPQHF
CDR3 DNA: TGTGCCATCAGTGCCGGACAAAGCAATCAGCCCCAGCATTTT
D gene: -
J gene: TRBJ1-5
V gene: TRBV10-3
clone size: -